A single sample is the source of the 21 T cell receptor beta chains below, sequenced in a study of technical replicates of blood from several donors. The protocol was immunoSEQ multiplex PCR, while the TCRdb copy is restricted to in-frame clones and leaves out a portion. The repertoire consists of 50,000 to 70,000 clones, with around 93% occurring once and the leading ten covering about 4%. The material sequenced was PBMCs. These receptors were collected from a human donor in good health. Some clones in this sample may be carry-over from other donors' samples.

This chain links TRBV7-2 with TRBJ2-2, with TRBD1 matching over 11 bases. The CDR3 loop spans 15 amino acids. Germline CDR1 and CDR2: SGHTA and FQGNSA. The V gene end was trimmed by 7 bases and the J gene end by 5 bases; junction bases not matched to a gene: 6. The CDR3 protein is CASKTGTGGTGELFF. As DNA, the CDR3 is TGTGCCAGCAAGACGGGGACAGGGGGAACCGGGGAGCTGTTTTTT.

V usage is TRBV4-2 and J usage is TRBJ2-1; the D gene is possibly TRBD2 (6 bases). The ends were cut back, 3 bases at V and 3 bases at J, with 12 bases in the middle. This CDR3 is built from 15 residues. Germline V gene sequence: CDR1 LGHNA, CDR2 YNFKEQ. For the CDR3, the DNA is TGTGCCAGCAGCCAGGGGGGACCAAACTACAATGAGCAGTTCTTC. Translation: CASSQGGPNYNEQFF.

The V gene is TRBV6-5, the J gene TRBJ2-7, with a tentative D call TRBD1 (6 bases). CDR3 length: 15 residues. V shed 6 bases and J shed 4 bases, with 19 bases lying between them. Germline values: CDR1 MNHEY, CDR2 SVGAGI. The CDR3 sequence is CASSYGGTSRYEQYF. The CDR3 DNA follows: TGTGCCAGCAGCTACGGTGGGACAAGCAGGTACGAGCAGTACTTC.

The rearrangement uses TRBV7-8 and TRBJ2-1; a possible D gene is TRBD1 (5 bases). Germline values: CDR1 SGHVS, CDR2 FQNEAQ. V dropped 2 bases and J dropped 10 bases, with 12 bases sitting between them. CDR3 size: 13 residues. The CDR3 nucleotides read TGTGCCAGCAGCTTACCAGGGTATGGCGAGCAGTTCTTC. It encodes CASSLPGYGEQFF.

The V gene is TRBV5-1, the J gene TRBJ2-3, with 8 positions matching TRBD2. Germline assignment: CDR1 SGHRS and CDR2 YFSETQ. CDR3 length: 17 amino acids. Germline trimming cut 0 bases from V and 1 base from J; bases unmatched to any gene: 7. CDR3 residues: CASSLAVLAGGTDTQYF. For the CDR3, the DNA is TGCGCCAGCAGCTTGGCTGTGCTAGCGGGTGGCACAGATACGCAGTATTTT.

The CDR3 loop is CATSRDFTYEQYF. As DNA, the CDR3 is TGTGCCACCAGCAGAGATTTCACCTACGAGCAGTACTTC. The chain uses TRBV15 and TRBJ2-7; D unresolved. V dropped 0 bases and J dropped 2 bases, with 5 bases sitting between them. Germline assignment: CDR1 LNHNV and CDR2 YYDKDF (reference sequence). The CDR3 length is 13 residues.

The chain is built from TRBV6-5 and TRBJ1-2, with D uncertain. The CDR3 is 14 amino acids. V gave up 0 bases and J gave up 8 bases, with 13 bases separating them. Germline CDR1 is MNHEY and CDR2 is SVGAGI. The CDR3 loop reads CASSYSEALGGYTF. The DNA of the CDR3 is TGTGCCAGCAGTTACTCGGAGGCGCTCGGAGGCTACACCTTC.

The chain's CDR3 is CASSQDPPPGFGYGYTF. CDR3 nucleotide sequence: TGCGCCAGCAGCCAGGACCCCCCTCCGGGGTTTGGCTATGGCTACACCTTC. This chain uses TRBV4-1 with TRBJ1-2, with D unresolved. Trimming shortened V by 3 bases and J by 4 bases, and 21 bases separated the two germline ends. Germline CDR1 is MGHRA and CDR2 is YSYEKL. The CDR3 consists of 17 residues.

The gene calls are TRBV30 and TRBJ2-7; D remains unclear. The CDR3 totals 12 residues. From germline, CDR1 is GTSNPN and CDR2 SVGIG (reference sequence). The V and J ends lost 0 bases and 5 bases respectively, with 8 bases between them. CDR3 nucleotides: TGTGCCTGGAGTGTGACTTCCAACGAGCAGTACTTC. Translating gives CAWSVTSNEQYF.

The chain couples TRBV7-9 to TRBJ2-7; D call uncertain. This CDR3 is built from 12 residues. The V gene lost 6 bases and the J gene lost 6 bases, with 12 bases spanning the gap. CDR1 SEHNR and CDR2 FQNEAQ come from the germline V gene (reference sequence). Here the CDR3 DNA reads TGTGCCAGCAGACAAAACAGTGGCGAGCAGTACTTC. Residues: CASRQNSGEQYF.

Written as DNA, the CDR3 is TGTGCCAGCAGCGTCGAGACAGGGTACGAGCAGTACTTC. Protein sequence: CASSVETGYEQYF. This chain links TRBV7-2 with TRBJ2-7, with 7 bases that match TRBD1. This CDR3 is built from 13 residues. Germline V gene sequence: CDR1 SGHTA, CDR2 FQGNSA. V shed 5 bases and J 4 bases; nucleotides not matched to a gene: 5.

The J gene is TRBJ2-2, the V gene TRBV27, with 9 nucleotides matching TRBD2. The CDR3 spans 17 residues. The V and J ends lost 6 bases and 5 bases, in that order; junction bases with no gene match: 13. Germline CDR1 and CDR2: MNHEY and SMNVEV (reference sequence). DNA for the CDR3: TGTGCCAGCAGGGGGGCCGGTAGCGGGGGACAAACCGGGGAGCTGTTTTTT. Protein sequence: CASRGAGSGGQTGELFF.

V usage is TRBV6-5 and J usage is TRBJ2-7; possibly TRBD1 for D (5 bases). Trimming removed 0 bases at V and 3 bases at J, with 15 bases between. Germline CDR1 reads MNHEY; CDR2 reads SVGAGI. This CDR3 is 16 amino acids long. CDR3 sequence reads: CASSYSVTGSLYEQYF. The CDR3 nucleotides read TGTGCCAGCAGTTACTCCGTCACAGGTAGCCTCTACGAGCAGTACTTC.

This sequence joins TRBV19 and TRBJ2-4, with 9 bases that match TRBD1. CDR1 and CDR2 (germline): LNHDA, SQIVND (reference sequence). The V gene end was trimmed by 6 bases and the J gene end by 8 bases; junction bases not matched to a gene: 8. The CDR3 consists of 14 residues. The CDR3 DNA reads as TGTGCCAGTAGCTTACAGGGGGCTAGGGACATTCAGTACTTC. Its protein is CASSLQGARDIQYF.

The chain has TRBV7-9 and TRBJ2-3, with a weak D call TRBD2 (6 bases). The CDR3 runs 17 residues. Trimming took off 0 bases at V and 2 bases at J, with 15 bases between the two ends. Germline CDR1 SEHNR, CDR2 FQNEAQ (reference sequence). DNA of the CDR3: TGTGCCAGCAGCTTAGCGGGTGGGGGACTCCTCACAGATACGCAGTATTTT. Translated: CASSLAGGGLLTDTQYF.

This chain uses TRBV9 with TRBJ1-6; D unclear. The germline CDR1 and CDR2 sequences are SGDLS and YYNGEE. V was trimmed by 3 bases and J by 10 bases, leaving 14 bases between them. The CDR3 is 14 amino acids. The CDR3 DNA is TGTGCCAGCAGCGCCGAGGGTGTCGGCTCACCCCTCCACTTT. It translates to CASSAEGVGSPLHF.

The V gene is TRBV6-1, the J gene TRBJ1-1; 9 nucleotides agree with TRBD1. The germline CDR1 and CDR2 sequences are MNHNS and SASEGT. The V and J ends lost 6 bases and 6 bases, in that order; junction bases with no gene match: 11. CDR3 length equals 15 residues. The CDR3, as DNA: TGTGCCAGCAGCCAGGCCCGGGACAGGGTCCCTGAAGCTTTCTTT. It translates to CASSQARDRVPEAFF.

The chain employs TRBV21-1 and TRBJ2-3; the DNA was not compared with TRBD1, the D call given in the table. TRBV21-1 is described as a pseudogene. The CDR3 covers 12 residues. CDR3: CASSKRGDTQYF. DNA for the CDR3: TGTGCCAGCAGCAAAAGGGGAGATACGCAGTATTTT.

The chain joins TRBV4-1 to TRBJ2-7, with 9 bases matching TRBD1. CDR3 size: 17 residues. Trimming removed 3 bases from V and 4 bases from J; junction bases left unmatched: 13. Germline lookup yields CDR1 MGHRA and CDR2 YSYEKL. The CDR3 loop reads CASSQLPGQGTSYEQYF. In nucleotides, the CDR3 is TGCGCCAGCAGCCAGCTACCGGGACAGGGTACCTCTTACGAGCAGTACTTC.

This CDR3 reads CASSYTQGLAGDEQFF. The DNA for the CDR3 is TGTGCCAGCAGCTATACCCAGGGACTAGCGGGAGACGAGCAGTTCTTC. The chain links TRBV7-6 to TRBJ2-1; TRBD2 matches 14 bases. Germline assignment: CDR1 SGHVS and CDR2 FNYEAQ. The CDR3 is made up of 16 amino acids. The J segment lost 10 bases and the V segment lost 4 bases, leaving 9 bases of the junction unmatched.

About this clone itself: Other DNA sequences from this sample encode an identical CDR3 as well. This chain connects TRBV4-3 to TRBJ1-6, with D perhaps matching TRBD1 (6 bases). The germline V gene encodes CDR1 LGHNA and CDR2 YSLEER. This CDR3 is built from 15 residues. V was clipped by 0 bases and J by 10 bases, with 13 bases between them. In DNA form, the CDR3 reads TGCGCCAGCAGCCAAGATTCACAGGGAAACTCACCCCTCCACTTT. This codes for CASSQDSQGNSPLHF.